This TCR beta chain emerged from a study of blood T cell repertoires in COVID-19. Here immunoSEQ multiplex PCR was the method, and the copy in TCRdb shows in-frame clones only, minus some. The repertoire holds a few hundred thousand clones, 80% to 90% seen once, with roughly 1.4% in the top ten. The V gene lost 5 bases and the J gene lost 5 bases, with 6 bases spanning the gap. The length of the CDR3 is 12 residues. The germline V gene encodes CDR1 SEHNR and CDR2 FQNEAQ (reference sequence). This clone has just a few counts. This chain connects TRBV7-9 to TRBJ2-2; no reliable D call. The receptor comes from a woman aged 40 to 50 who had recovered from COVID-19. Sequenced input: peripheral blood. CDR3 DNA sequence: TGTGCCAGCAGCCCACTTACCGGGGAGCTGTTTTTT. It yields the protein CASSPLTGELFF.